This T cell receptor (beta chain) was captured in a study of response to subunit inactivated influenza vaccine. This CDR3 has 13 residues. V gave up 6 bases and J gave up 4 bases, with 12 bases separating them. TCRdb reanalysed the RT-PCR reads using MiXCR and keeps one entry per CDR3 protein. The top ten clones hold 2.8% of a sample with just under 550,000 distinct CDR3 sequences, around a quarter of them seen once. These records were also assigned to another study, of T cells expressing NK-cell markers. That paper notes: 5'RACE template switching built TCR beta cDNA with unique molecular identifiers. Sorted T-cell subsets CD3+CD56+NKG2C+, CD3+CD56+NKG2C- and CD3+CD56-NKG2C+ were TCR beta-sequenced. NKG2C+ dominant clonotype frequencies in 6 or 7 donors were roughly 1.0-7.5% of CD8+ T cells.

The material was CD4+ T cells sorted from PBMCs, obtained roughly 12 days after vaccination. This receptor was taken from a man aged 45-65 years who received an inactivated influenza vaccine. The chain links TRBV12-3 or TRBV12-4 to TRBJ1-2; no firm D call. For the CDR3, the DNA is TGTGCCAGCAGCCCGACAAGTACCTATGGCTACACCTTC. This gives the protein CASSPTSTYGYTF.